Following are 29 T cell receptor beta chains from one sample sequenced in a study of follicular helper T cells after annual influenza vaccination. This sample's time point: 2014-2015 season, pre-vaccination. Method: immunoSEQ multiplex PCR; TCRdb's copy keeps in-frame clones and lacks some. The sample yields over 12,000 clones, 84% seen once. Source: CXCR5- memory CD4+ T cells sorted from blood, taken on the day of influenza vaccination. These receptors were obtained from an adult who received the influenza vaccine.

The J gene is TRBJ2-1, the V gene TRBV30, with no clear D. V was clipped by 1 base and J by 0 bases, with 7 bases between them. Germline loops: CDR1 GTSNPN, CDR2 SVGIG (reference sequence). The CDR3 is made up of 14 amino acids. The CDR3 DNA is TGTGCCTGGAGTGGATTGAGCTCCTACAATGAGCAGTTCTTC. As protein: CAWSGLSSYNEQFF.

In nucleotides, the CDR3 is TGTGCCAGCAGCGAACTAGTTCGCTATGGCTACACCTTC. Its translation is CASSELVRYGYTF. The chain is built from TRBV7-2 and TRBJ1-2; D remains unclear. The CDR3 extends over 13 amino acids. Germline assignment: CDR1 SGHTA and CDR2 FQGNSA. The V end was cut by 5 bases, the J end by 4 bases, with 11 bases between.

The rearrangement joins TRBV7-2 to TRBJ1-2; D is perhaps TRBD1 (5 bases). CDR1 and CDR2 (germline): SGHTA, FQGNSA. CDR3 length: 15 residues. V lost 4 bases and J lost 0, with 12 bases in between. CDR3 bases: TGTGCCAGCAGCTCCCGGGACTATACTAACTATGGCTACACCTTC. This translates into CASSSRDYTNYGYTF.

The V call is TRBV19, the J call TRBJ2-2, with 9 bases lining up with TRBD1. Losses at the gene ends were 7 bases for V and 5 bases for J; bases not matched to a gene: 14. The CDR3 has 17 residues. Germline V gene lookup returns CDR1 LNHDA and CDR2 SQIVND (reference sequence). CDR3 DNA: TGTGCCAGTAACCGGGACAGGGTGCTCCGGGGGACCGGGGAGCTGTTTTTT. Protein product: CASNRDRVLRGTGELFF.

The chain recombines TRBV27 with TRBJ1-1; D not resolved. This CDR3 comprises 16 residues. V was pared by 2 bases and J by 3 bases, with 16 bases between. Germline lookup yields CDR1 MNHEY and CDR2 SMNVEV (reference sequence). CDR3 protein: CASSLIAGSGDTEAFF. DNA for the CDR3: TGTGCCAGCAGTTTAATCGCTGGATCCGGGGACACTGAAGCTTTCTTT.

The V call is TRBV4-1, the J call TRBJ2-1; TRBD1 matches at 8 bases. The CDR3 is 16 residues long. Germline loops: CDR1 MGHRA, CDR2 YSYEKL. The junction had 12 bases not matched to a gene; V was cut back by 5 bases and J by 6 bases. The CDR3 region has the DNA TGCGCCAGCAGCTTATCCGGGACAGGAGTTACCAATGAGCAGTTCTTC. Its protein is CASSLSGTGVTNEQFF.

This sequence joins TRBV25-1 and TRBJ2-7; D tentatively reads TRBD1 or TRBD2 (7 bases each). Looked up from germline, CDR1 is MGHDK and CDR2 is SYGVNS. This CDR3 has 14 residues. Trimming pared 4 bases from V and 3 bases from J, leaving 13 bases between. This chain's CDR3 is CASSARGGLYEQYF. CDR3 sequence (DNA): TGTGCCAGCAGTGCCAGGGGGGGCCTCTACGAGCAGTACTTC.

This clone was found a few times. The V and J genes are TRBV14 and TRBJ1-2; no firm D call. The V gene's germline CDR1 is SGHDN and CDR2 FVKESK. The CDR3 length is 16 residues. V lost 5 bases and J 6 bases, leaving 22 bases between the germline ends. DNA of the CDR3: TGTGCCAGCAGCGCCCTATCATTCCGGGGTCAGGATGGCTACACCTTC. The encoded protein is CASSALSFRGQDGYTF.

This clone showed up just once. The chain is built from TRBV28 and TRBJ1-5; 8 positions agree with TRBD1. J lost 2 bases, V lost 6 bases, and 3 bases had no gene match. From germline, CDR1 is MDHEN and CDR2 SYDVKM. The CDR3 extends over 14 amino acids. The CDR3 here is CASRGQEGNQPQHF. CDR3 bases: TGTGCCAGCAGGGGACAGGAAGGCAATCAGCCCCAGCATTTT.

The rearrangement links TRBV2 to TRBJ2-7, with 9 bases matching TRBD2. The V gene's germline CDR1 is SNHLY and CDR2 FYNNEI. The J segment lost 3 bases and the V segment lost 2 bases, leaving 5 bases of the junction unmatched. CDR3 length: 15 residues. In nucleotides, the CDR3 is TGTGCCAGCAGTGAAAGGCGGGGGGGTATCTACGAGCAGTACTTC. Its protein product is CASSERRGGIYEQYF.

J is TRBJ1-1 and V is TRBV7-9; D is perhaps TRBD1 (5 bases). The CDR3 covers 13 residues. Trimming stripped 3 bases from V and 4 bases from J, with 9 bases between. Germline V gene lookup returns CDR1 SEHNR and CDR2 FQNEAQ (reference sequence). CDR3 in DNA: TGTGCCAGCAGCTTCGACAGCTTCACTGAAGCTTTCTTT. It encodes CASSFDSFTEAFF. Variable domain in full (rest from reference TRBV7-9 and TRBJ1-1): DTGVSQNPRHKITKRGQNVTFRCDPISEHNRLYWYRQTLGQGPEFLTYFQNEAQLEKSRLLSDRFSAERPKGSFSTLEIQRTEQGDSAMYLCASSFDSFTEAFFGQGTRLTVV.

This rearrangement joins TRBV7-2 to TRBJ2-5; D is possibly TRBD2 (5 bases). The germline gives CDR1 SGHTA, CDR2 FQGNSA. The CDR3 is 15 residues long. Trimming took 2 bases from V and 0 from J, leaving 10 bases between them. The CDR3 nucleotides are TGTGCCAGCAGCTTATCTGCCGGGAACCAAGAGACCCAGTACTTC. It encodes CASSLSAGNQETQYF.

V is TRBV15 and J is TRBJ2-5, with 8 bases matching TRBD1. The V and J ends lost 6 bases and 4 bases, in that order; junction bases with no gene match: 7. CDR1 is LNHNV, CDR2 YYDKDF, per germline (reference sequence). This CDR3 region has 14 residues. The CDR3, as DNA: TGTGCCACCAGTTCCTGGACAGGGACAGAGACCCAGTACTTC. It encodes CATSSWTGTETQYF.

The rearrangement uses TRBV7-2 and TRBJ2-7; no definite D call. The germline V gene has CDR1 SGHTA and CDR2 FQGNSA. V dropped 5 bases and J dropped 3 bases, with 17 bases sitting between them. This CDR3 has 15 amino acids. CDR3 region: CASSIGSNFLYEQYF. The CDR3, as DNA: TGTGCCAGCAGCATTGGTAGTAACTTTCTCTACGAGCAGTACTTC. Full variable domain (missing parts from reference TRBV7-2 and TRBJ2-7): GAGVSQSPSNKVTEKGKDVELRCDPISGHTALYWYRQSLGQGLEFLIYFQGNSAPDKSGLPSDRFSAERTGGSVSTLTIQRTQQEDSAVYLCASSIGSNFLYEQYFGPGTRLTVT.

Only a few counts were recorded for this clone. The chain has TRBV2 and TRBJ1-1; 9 bases are a match to TRBD1. The CDR3 runs 15 residues. With V trimmed by 6 bases and J by 6 bases, 11 bases remained unmatched. Germline CDR1 and CDR2: SNHLY and FYNNEI. The CDR3 reads CASRLFDRGSSEAFF. Here the CDR3 DNA reads TGTGCCAGCAGACTATTCGACAGGGGGAGCTCTGAAGCTTTCTTT.

This clone was recorded once. The J gene is TRBJ1-3, the V gene TRBV30; a weak D match, TRBD1 (5 bases). Germline loops: CDR1 GTSNPN, CDR2 SVGIG (reference sequence). V shed 0 bases and J shed 4 bases, with 13 bases lying between them. This CDR3 has 15 residues. The CDR3 reads CAWSVLGLGGNTIYF. The CDR3 nucleotides are TGTGCCTGGAGTGTACTGGGACTGGGGGGAAACACCATATATTTT.

This chain links TRBV6-5 with TRBJ1-2, with D possibly being TRBD1 (5 bases). Germline CDR1 MNHEY, CDR2 SVGAGI. The CDR3 has 15 amino acids. Trimming removed 6 bases at V and 2 bases at J, with 16 bases between. CDR3 amino acids: CASSWTWQGNYGYTF. For the CDR3, the DNA is TGTGCCAGCAGCTGGACATGGCAGGGCAACTATGGCTACACCTTC.

The chain uses TRBV6-1 and TRBJ1-1, with 7 bases that match TRBD1. The CDR3 contains 16 residues. Germline loops: CDR1 MNHNS, CDR2 SASEGT. V lost 0 bases and J lost 4; bases outside the gene matches: 8. The DNA of the CDR3 is TGTGCCAGCAGTGAAGCCCCTAAACAGGGGTCCACTGAAGCTTTCTTT. It codes for CASSEAPKQGSTEAFF.

The table lists this clone with a count of one. The chain links TRBV18 to TRBJ2-1; TRBD1 or TRBD2 may be the D gene (5 bases each). The germline gives CDR1 KGHSH, CDR2 LQKENI. The CDR3 runs 13 residues. V was clipped by 4 bases and J by 5 bases, with 9 bases between them. CDR3: CASSLGTDNEQFF. The CDR3 DNA reads TGTGCCAGCTCACTAGGGACGGACAATGAGCAGTTCTTC.

V usage is TRBV5-6 and J usage is TRBJ2-4; TRBD2 might be the D (7 bases). Per germline, CDR1 SGHDT and CDR2 YYEEEE. The CDR3 is 13 residues long. The CDR3 nucleotides read TGTGCTGGAGGCCGGGGGGCCGAAAACATTCAGTACTTC. It translates to CAGGRGAENIQYF. The whole variable domain, filled in from reference TRBV5-6 and TRBJ2-4, reads DAGVTQSPTHLIKTRGQQVTLRCSPKSGHDTVSWYQQALGQGPQFIFQYYEEEERQRGNFPDRFSGHQFPNYSSELNVNALLLGDSALYLCAGGRGAENIQYFGAGTRLSVL.

This chain links TRBV7-3 with TRBJ2-2, with 10 bases identical to TRBD1. The CDR3 covers 14 residues. CDR1 is SGHTA, CDR2 FQGTGA, per germline. V dropped 5 bases and J dropped 7; count of bases not matched to a gene: 4. The CDR3 spells CASSPDRGRGELFF. The CDR3 coding sequence is TGTGCCAGCAGCCCCGACAGGGGGCGCGGGGAGCTGTTTTTT. The full variable domain, in which reference TRBV7-3 and TRBJ2-2 provide the parts outside the CDR3, is GAGVSQTPSNKVTEKGKYVELRCDPISGHTALYWYRQSLGQGPEFLIYFQGTGAADDSGLPNDRFFAVRPEGSVSTLKIQRTERGDSAVYLCASSPDRGRGELFFGEGSRLTVL.

The chain couples TRBV11-2 to TRBJ2-4, with D possibly matching TRBD2 (5 bases). Germline lookup yields CDR1 SGHAT and CDR2 FQNNGV. The CDR3 runs 15 residues. Between the trimmed V and J ends, which lost 6 bases and 0 bases, there was a span of 12 bases. CDR3 in amino acids: CASRSGFLAKNIQYF. CDR3 coding DNA: TGTGCCAGCAGATCGGGATTCCTAGCCAAAAACATTCAGTACTTC. The variable domain in full, completed from reference TRBV11-2 and TRBJ2-4, reads EAGVAQSPRYKIIEKRQSVAFWCNPISGHATLYWYQQILGQGPKLLIQFQNNGVVDDSQLPKDRFSAERLKGVDSTLKIQPAKLEDSAVYLCASRSGFLAKNIQYFGAGTRLSVL.

In its sample, this clone was seen once. The chain combines TRBV19 with TRBJ1-5, with TRBD1 as a possible D gene (6 bases). The CDR3 is 15 residues long. From germline, CDR1 is LNHDA and CDR2 SQIVND (reference sequence). Deletions cut 6 bases from V and 6 bases from J, with 18 bases between. The CDR3 region has the DNA TGTGCCAGTAGCTATGCCGCGGGGGGCACTCAGCCCCAGCATTTT. This codes for CASSYAAGGTQPQHF.

V usage is TRBV11-2 and J usage is TRBJ1-1; possibly TRBD1 for D (5 bases). From germline, CDR1 is SGHAT and CDR2 FQNNGV. Trimming removed 1 base from V and 5 bases from J, with 11 bases in between. The CDR3 has 14 residues. The CDR3 sequence: CASSLADGGTEAFF. Written as DNA, the CDR3 is TGTGCCAGCAGCTTAGCTGATGGGGGGACTGAAGCTTTCTTT.

This chain links TRBV6-6 with TRBJ1-5; maybe TRBD1 (6 bases). V lost 5 bases, J lost 4 bases, and 12 bases lay in between. CDR1 is MNHNY and CDR2 is SVGAGI in the germline V gene (reference sequence). There are 14 residues in the CDR3. In DNA form, the CDR3 reads TGTGCCAGCAGTGACAGGTTTTCAAATCAGCCCCAGCATTTT. Its protein product is CASSDRFSNQPQHF.

V is TRBV7-2 and J is TRBJ2-7; 9 nucleotides line up with TRBD2. V dropped 4 bases and J dropped 6; count of bases not matched to a gene: 7. This CDR3 region has 14 residues. Germline loops: CDR1 SGHTA, CDR2 FQGNSA. CDR3 DNA sequence: TGTGCCAGCAGCTCCGGGACTAGCCTCCTCGAGCAGTACTTC. This codes for CASSSGTSLLEQYF.

A few counts support this clone. The chain has TRBV6-1 and TRBJ1-1, with D possibly being TRBD1 (5 bases). Trimming pared 0 bases from V and 11 bases from J, leaving 28 bases between. The germline V gene encodes CDR1 MNHNS and CDR2 SASEGT. This CDR3 has 18 amino acids. CDR3 region: CASSEAGATQTREGSAFF. The CDR3 bases are TGTGCCAGCAGTGAAGCTGGGGCCACCCAAACCCGCGAGGGTTCTGCTTTCTTT.

V and J are TRBV4-1 and TRBJ2-2; perhaps TRBD1 as D (6 bases). V dropped 3 bases and J dropped 3 bases, with 11 bases sitting between them. This CDR3 spans 15 amino acids. Per the germline V gene, CDR1 is MGHRA and CDR2 is YSYEKL. CDR3 in DNA: TGCGCCAGCAGCCAGAGCGAGGGGGACACCGGGGAGCTGTTTTTT. The encoded protein is CASSQSEGDTGELFF.

The genes are TRBV6-6 and TRBJ1-1, with D possibly being TRBD1 (6 bases). Per the germline V gene, CDR1 is MNHNY and CDR2 is SVGAGI (reference sequence). The germline V and J ends were trimmed by 6 bases and 7 bases, with 15 bases remaining between them. The CDR3 spans 13 residues. The CDR3: CASSDNGQNEAFF. DNA for the CDR3: TGTGCCAGCAGCGATAATGGACAGAATGAAGCTTTCTTT.